A single sample gave rise to the 10 T cell receptor beta chains below, sequenced in a study of response to subunit inactivated influenza vaccine. TCRdb independently ran MiXCR on the RT-PCR reads; one entry per CDR3 protein. Among approximately 530,000 distinct CDR3 sequences, approximately 7.6% were seen once, and the ten largest hold over 10%. Sequences were derived from PBMCs from blood, sampled around 25 months after vaccination. The source of these receptors is a man between 50 and 75 years old who received an inactivated influenza vaccine.

This clonotype was recorded at least ten times. The V and J genes are TRBV4-2 and TRBJ2-1; D is perhaps TRBD1 (6 bases). CDR1 and CDR2 (germline): LGHNA, YNFKEQ. V dropped 0 bases and J dropped 5 bases, with 14 bases sitting between them. The CDR3 is 16 residues long. CDR3: CASSQEMRQGHNEQFF. The DNA for the CDR3 is TGTGCCAGCAGCCAAGAAATGCGGCAGGGGCACAATGAGCAGTTCTTC.

This chain links TRBV5-1 with TRBJ2-3; TRBD1 might be the D (6 bases). V lost 7 bases and J lost 0, with 21 bases in between. The CDR3 consists of 17 residues. The germline CDR1 and CDR2 sequences are SGHRS and YFSETQ. The CDR3 sequence is CASGRSRGQLSTDTQYF. The CDR3, as DNA: TGCGCCAGCGGACGCTCCCGAGGACAGCTAAGCACAGATACGCAGTATTTT.

The V and J genes are TRBV3-1 and TRBJ2-3; 7 bases are shared with TRBD2. The J segment lost 4 bases and the V segment lost 4 bases, leaving 8 bases of the junction unmatched. The CDR3 has 15 amino acids. Germline-derived CDR1 and CDR2 are LGHDT and YNNKEL (reference sequence). This CDR3 is CASSPLGLVADTQYF. The CDR3 nucleotides are TGTGCCAGCAGCCCGCTCGGACTAGTCGCAGATACGCAGTATTTT.

The chain recombines TRBV7-2 with TRBJ2-1; tentative D call: TRBD1 (5 bases). Germline V lookup: CDR1 SGHTA, CDR2 FQGNSA. Trimming left V 6 bases short and J 0 bases short, with 15 bases between. The CDR3 contains 16 residues. CDR3 in DNA: TGTGCCAGCAGAAAAGACATCGACAGCTCCTACAATGAGCAGTTCTTC. Protein product: CASRKDIDSSYNEQFF.

This clonotype came up a few times. The chain uses TRBV2 and TRBJ1-5, with no clear D. V dropped 5 bases and J dropped 4 bases, with 6 bases sitting between them. CDR1 SNHLY and CDR2 FYNNEI come from the germline V gene. The CDR3 loop spans 12 amino acids. The chain's CDR3 is CASSRQNQPQHF. The CDR3 nucleotides are TGTGCCAGCAGTAGGCAGAATCAGCCCCAGCATTTT.

This clonotype has ten or more counts. The J gene is TRBJ2-2, the V gene TRBV5-5; D gene uncertain. Germline V CDR1 and CDR2: SGHKS, YYEKEE (reference sequence). The CDR3 runs to 14 residues. V lost 7 bases, J lost 1 base, and 11 bases lay in between. The CDR3 bases are TGTGCCAGCCGAGAATCCCTGAACACCGGGGAGCTGTTTTTT. Translating gives CASRESLNTGELFF.

The chain has TRBV15 and TRBJ2-3; no definite D call. V lost 1 base and J lost 2, with 10 bases in between. CDR1 LNHNV and CDR2 YYDKDF come from the germline V gene (reference sequence). This CDR3 has 15 residues. The CDR3 DNA is TGTGCCACCAGCAGAGGGAACCTACTCACAGATACGCAGTATTTT. It is translated as CATSRGNLLTDTQYF.

This clonotype was detected ten times or more. The CDR3 nucleotides read TGCGCCAGCAGCCAGGGATCTGTCCCGAACTATGGCTACACCTTC. This sequence encodes CASSQGSVPNYGYTF. V usage is TRBV5-1 and J usage is TRBJ1-2; D may be TRBD1 (5 bases). V lost 4 bases, J lost 2 bases, and 15 bases lay in between. Germline loops: CDR1 SGHRS, CDR2 YFSETQ. The CDR3 runs to 15 residues.

V usage is TRBV12-5 and J usage is TRBJ1-4, with TRBD1 matching 8 bases. The germline V gene has CDR1 LGHNT and CDR2 FRNRAP. J gave up 5 bases and V 4 bases, and 3 bases lay outside the gene matches. This CDR3 has 14 residues. CDR3 DNA sequence: TGTGCTAGTGGTTGGACAGGGACAAATGAAAAACTGTTTTTT. Its protein product is CASGWTGTNEKLFF.

This chain links TRBV6-2 or TRBV6-3 with TRBJ1-5; the D gene is possibly TRBD1 (6 bases). V lost 3 bases to trimming and J lost 3 bases, with 15 bases between them. Looked up from germline, CDR1 is MNHEY and CDR2 is SVGEGT. The CDR3 runs to 16 residues. CDR3 DNA sequence: TGTGCCAGCAGTTATTATCCTCACAGGGTCAATCAGCCCCAGCATTTT. Its translation: CASSYYPHRVNQPQHF.